A selection of T cell receptor beta chains follows, all from one sample in a study of T cell responses to AZD1222 COVID-19 vaccine. The protocol was immunoSEQ multiplex PCR, while the TCRdb copy is restricted to in-frame clones and leaves out a portion. The table includes 130,000 to 150,000 clones, 89% detected once. Source: peripheral blood, taken 28 days after the second AZD1222 dose. These receptors were collected from an adult who received the AZD1222 COVID-19 vaccine. Each CDR3 is given with its conserved first and last residue.

j_call: TRBJ1-2; v_call: TRBV6-2/TRBV6-3; cdr3_aa: CASSTPPRVDYGYTF
j_call: TRBJ1-6; v_call: TRBV7-2; cdr3_aa: CASSLGWRNSPLHF
j_call: TRBJ1-3; v_call: TRBV15; cdr3_aa: CATSSPKSSGAASGNTIYF
j_call: TRBJ2-5; v_call: TRBV4-3; cdr3_aa: CASSRDRTQETQYF
j_call: TRBJ2-7; v_call: TRBV7-8; cdr3_aa: CATGAGAAYEQYF
j_call: TRBJ1-2; v_call: TRBV6-5; cdr3_aa: CASTGTSSTF
j_call: TRBJ2-4; v_call: TRBV4-1; cdr3_aa: CASSPLGGGRNIQYF
j_call: TRBJ2-1; v_call: TRBV14; cdr3_aa: CASSQDQGLAKYRANEQFF
j_call: TRBJ1-4; v_call: TRBV5-8; cdr3_aa: CASSLVTGGTANEKLFF
j_call: TRBJ2-1; v_call: TRBV19; cdr3_aa: CASSIDSYNEQFF
j_call: TRBJ2-3; v_call: TRBV30; cdr3_aa: CAWSKGLAGGTDTQYF
j_call: TRBJ2-7; v_call: TRBV5-1; cdr3_aa: CASSPAGPSSYEQYF
j_call: TRBJ2-1; v_call: TRBV30; cdr3_aa: CAWALELSEQFF
j_call: TRBJ1-5; v_call: TRBV30; cdr3_aa: CAWNGPTGENQPQHF
j_call: TRBJ1-2; v_call: TRBV6-2/TRBV6-3; cdr3_aa: CASSQPQVPGGYTF
j_call: TRBJ2-2; v_call: TRBV10-2; cdr3_aa: CAMEGGPTNTGELFF
j_call: TRBJ1-2; v_call: TRBV28; cdr3_aa: CASSPQGYGYTF
j_call: TRBJ2-1; v_call: TRBV5-4; cdr3_aa: CASSLGAFDYRKHNEQFF
j_call: TRBJ2-7; v_call: TRBV7-3; cdr3_aa: CASSLGGTSYEQYF
j_call: TRBJ1-6; v_call: TRBV19; cdr3_aa: CASRTHGSPLHF
j_call: TRBJ2-7; v_call: TRBV28; cdr3_aa: CASSLRLVHEQYF
j_call: TRBJ1-5; v_call: TRBV29-1; cdr3_aa: CSVTGGYNQPQHF
j_call: TRBJ2-2; v_call: TRBV6-5; cdr3_aa: CASRDSGGTGELFF
j_call: TRBJ1-2; v_call: TRBV6-5; cdr3_aa: CASSPTGNNYGYTF
j_call: TRBJ2-5; v_call: TRBV7-7; cdr3_aa: CASSFSRSSGAETQYF
j_call: TRBJ1-3; v_call: TRBV30; cdr3_aa: CAWKAYSGNTIYF
j_call: TRBJ2-1; v_call: TRBV7-2; cdr3_aa: CASSFRRAGWWGNEQFF
j_call: TRBJ2-3; v_call: TRBV3-1/TRBV3-2; cdr3_aa: CASSQTDTQYF
j_call: TRBJ2-5; v_call: TRBV11-2; cdr3_aa: CASSLEVRGMRQETQYF
j_call: TRBJ1-5; v_call: TRBV6-2/TRBV6-3; cdr3_aa: CASSYTGQGYEYSNQPQHF
j_call: TRBJ2-2; v_call: TRBV6-4; cdr3_aa: CASSDQGSGELFF
j_call: TRBJ2-3; v_call: TRBV28; cdr3_aa: CASSPTSDTQYF
j_call: TRBJ2-7; v_call: TRBV4-3; cdr3_aa: CASSQVYSGSYEQYF
j_call: TRBJ1-2; v_call: TRBV9; cdr3_aa: CASSVGALPSYGYTF
j_call: TRBJ2-7; v_call: TRBV20-1; cdr3_aa: CSASRSGTGGDEQYF
j_call: TRBJ2-7; v_call: TRBV5-1; cdr3_aa: CASSRTGEGYEQYF
j_call: TRBJ1-2; v_call: TRBV15; cdr3_aa: CATSREGDRTTNYGYTF
j_call: TRBJ2-1; v_call: TRBV9; cdr3_aa: CASSVDNEQFF
j_call: TRBJ2-1; v_call: TRBV15; cdr3_aa: CATSSLINGQFF
j_call: TRBJ2-5; v_call: TRBV11-2; cdr3_aa: CASSLSPLSRWQETQYF
j_call: TRBJ2-7; v_call: TRBV5-6; cdr3_aa: CASSLFSVPYEQYF
j_call: TRBJ1-4; v_call: TRBV7-9; cdr3_aa: CASSLGGTLTNEKLFF
j_call: TRBJ1-2; v_call: TRBV4-3; cdr3_aa: CASSQDHPVPYGYTF
j_call: TRBJ1-1; v_call: TRBV9; cdr3_aa: CASTRGATGNTEAFF
j_call: TRBJ1-1; v_call: TRBV4-1; cdr3_aa: CASSLFRTANTEAFF
j_call: TRBJ2-7; v_call: TRBV19; cdr3_aa: CASSIRDRDDEQYF
j_call: TRBJ2-7; v_call: TRBV7-8; cdr3_aa: CASSSSGSGYEQYF
j_call: TRBJ2-1; v_call: TRBV19; cdr3_aa: CASSILRDYNEQFF
j_call: TRBJ1-6; v_call: TRBV5-4; cdr3_aa: CASSLDIGTGGNSPLHF
j_call: TRBJ1-3; v_call: TRBV24-1; cdr3_aa: CATRPGAGNTIYF